This T cell receptor (beta chain) was identified in a study of PD-1 blockade in classical Hodgkin lymphoma. Produced via immunoSEQ multiplex PCR; TCRdb's table is partial and in-frame only. The sample contains about 6,400 clones, 73% of which appear only once. Indicated time point: cycle 4 day 1 (C4D1), after 6 weeks of nivolumab. The patients all showed relapse after autologous stem cell transplantation, while their brentuximab vedotin exposure varied. Isolated CD8+ T cells were derived from thawed PBMCs through magnetic negative selection. The study recorded best responses of complete response, partial response or progressive disease. The CDR3 has 15 residues. The V segment lost 3 bases and the J segment 4 bases; nucleotides outside the gene matches: 9. Germline V gene data show CDR1 as SEHNR and CDR2 as FQNEAQ (reference sequence).

The sequencing used CD8+ T cells from blood, collected before the fourth cycle of nivolumab. This sequence was found in a human donor with classical Hodgkin lymphoma. J is TRBJ2-7 and V is TRBV7-9; TRBD1 matches at 7 bases. This CDR3 is CASSFRDSARYEQYF. CDR3 nucleotides: TGTGCCAGCAGCTTCAGGGACAGCGCCAGGTACGAGCAGTACTTC.